The sequence of this TCR beta chain was determined in a study of CD8 T cells in ankylosing spondylitis (dated 2017 in TCRdb). At the level of the whole study: The study profiled T cell receptor beta repertoires in healthy donors and ankylosing spondylitis patients to find disease-linked TCR variants. The full study cohort was made up of roughly 25 ankylosing spondylitis patients and roughly 100 healthy donors. Peripheral blood samples were taken, and synovial fluid was additionally collected from ankylosing spondylitis patients.

The run used an Illumina HiSeq 2500. Quantitative 5'-RACE with molecular barcodes was used to prepare TCR beta libraries. Per the source publication's procedure: Disease-linked TCR variants were identified with a new computational method built on a probabilistic model of VDJ rearrangement. TCRdb itself trimmed the public reads at Q25 with fastp, ran MiXCR and retained productive beta chains. Rows are unified per CDR3 protein, each entry keeping the most common DNA and genes. Here the V and J calls rest on TCRdb's processing, not on the authors' analysis. A total of 700,000 or so distinct CDR3 sequences appear in this sample, about 20% of them only once. Over 15% of the sample is taken by the ten largest. Here is what the overall study found, with its caveats: Blood from ankylosing spondylitis patients appeared to be characterized by a TCR beta motif made up of seven or eight highly homologous amino acid variants. Significant enrichment of the disease-linked clones was reported in matched synovial fluid samples from ankylosing spondylitis patients. A CD8+ phenotype was shown by the disease-linked clones, which were found at relatively low frequencies in peripheral blood. Some motif variants had previously been reported in the synovial fluid and blood of reactive arthritis patients, which suggests shared mechanisms of disease initiation.

This clonotype was seen a handful of times. Its recognized antigen is unknown. No much larger clonotype is one base removed from it; base qualities were not supplied. Looking up the germline V gene (reference sequence) yields CDR1 SEHNR and CDR2 FQNEAQ. V sheds 5 bases and J sheds 7 bases, leaving 15 bases between their ends. From the cysteine through the phenylalanine, the CDR3 covers 13 amino acids. Solely the CDR3 DNA is kept, with 39 bases framed from the first base. This clonotype was sampled from a male donor with ankylosing spondylitis. The chain couples TRBV7-9 to TRBJ2-7; a confident D gene designation cannot be given. Input material: blood, either unsorted or a sorted T cell fraction (not recorded which). The sequence in DNA is TGTGCCAGCAGCCTCCCCCCTGAGGAGGAGCAGTACTTC. Its translation reads: CASSLPPEEEQYF.